This paragraph reports one T cell receptor beta chain. Its antigen is still unknown. These data originate in a study of cytomegalovirus exposure and HLA in healthy donors. The PCR used 60 Vbeta and 13 Jbeta primers. Profiling relied on immunoSEQ multiplex PCR, and the TCRdb table lists in-frame clones only, not all of them. This repertoire shows 100,000 to 150,000 clones, more than 65% found once; its top ten account for 1.8%. Study results and limitations: It was likely that a cluster of highly shared sequence variants was a sequencing artifact.

V was trimmed by 4 bases and J by 3 bases, leaving 11 bases between them. Germline values: CDR1 SGHDT, CDR2 YYEEEE. This CDR3 has 13 residues. This rearrangement joins TRBV5-6 to TRBJ2-7, with TRBD2 as a possible D gene (6 bases). Sequencing was carried out using PBMCs. The receptor's source is a man between 18 and 35 years old in good health and CMV-seronegative. CDR3 amino acids: CASSRGGLYEQYF. Here the CDR3 DNA reads TGTGCCAGCAGCCGCGGAGGGCTCTACGAGCAGTACTTC. Full variable domain (outside the CDR3, taken from reference TRBV5-6 and TRBJ2-7): DAGVTQSPTHLIKTRGQQVTLRCSPKSGHDTVSWYQQALGQGPQFIFQYYEEEERQRGNFPDRFSGHQFPNYSSELNVNALLLGDSALYLCASSRGGLYEQYFGPGTRLTVT.